Each of the 6 T cell receptor beta chains below was sequenced from the same sample in a study of beta chain features in type 1 diabetes. Every isolated RNA sample was fully reverse transcribed, so sequencing captured expressed TCRB transcripts. TCRdb keeps only in-frame clones here, not all; method: immunoSEQ multiplex PCR. Counted here are about 900,000 clones, roughly 17% occurring once; the ten biggest clones make up 0.02% to 0.025%. Sequencing input: naive CD4+ T cells from blood. The origin of the receptors is a woman aged 18-35 years in good health.

This chain uses TRBV7-2 with TRBJ2-5; D unresolved. The CDR3 loop spans 12 amino acids. Germline CDR1 SGHTA, CDR2 FQGNSA. The V end was cut by 3 bases, the J end by 5 bases, with 7 bases between. The CDR3 DNA reads as TGTGCCAGCAGCTTCTTAGGGGAGACCCAGTACTTC. This codes for CASSFLGETQYF.

In DNA, the CDR3 is TGCGCCAGCAGCTTGGCCAATCCGGGGGCGGGCAATGAGCAGTTCTTC. Amino acid sequence: CASSLANPGAGNEQFF. The chain is built from TRBV5-1 and TRBJ2-1; perhaps D is TRBD1 or TRBD2 (6 bases each). This CDR3 contains 16 residues. Trimming left V 0 bases short and J 6 bases short, with 16 bases between. Germline V CDR1 and CDR2: SGHRS, YFSETQ.

This clone turned up a few times. This chain links TRBV7-9 with TRBJ2-1, with D perhaps assigned TRBD1 or TRBD2 (7 bases each). This CDR3 spans 13 amino acids. V was cut by 5 bases and J by 11 bases, with 16 bases left in between. CDR1 is SEHNR and CDR2 is FQNEAQ in the germline V gene (reference sequence). CDR3 protein: CASSPGGELKQFF. The DNA for the CDR3 is TGTGCCAGCAGCCCAGGGGGGGAGTTGAAGCAGTTCTTC.

This clone was counted a few times. The J gene is TRBJ2-7, the V gene TRBV19, with D tentatively TRBD1 (5 bases). The CDR3 is 13 amino acids. V gave up 5 bases and J gave up 2 bases, with 10 bases separating them. Germline V CDR1 and CDR2: LNHDA, SQIVND (reference sequence). CDR3: CASSQQVPYEQYF. The CDR3 DNA is TGTGCCAGTAGTCAACAGGTACCCTACGAGCAGTACTTC.

CDR3 protein: CASSNGPSMSGETQYF. The CDR3 bases are TGCGCCAGCAGCAACGGGCCTTCAATGTCGGGGGAGACCCAGTACTTC. The chain is built from TRBV5-1 and TRBJ2-5; TRBD2 is a possible D gene (5 bases). This CDR3 spans 16 amino acids. V was cut by 4 bases and J by 5 bases, with 21 bases left in between. Germline values: CDR1 SGHRS, CDR2 YFSETQ.

This clone was seen a handful of times. J is TRBJ2-5 and V is TRBV19; D is ambiguous. CDR1 and CDR2 from the germline V gene are LNHDA and SQIVND (reference sequence). The CDR3 is 13 residues long. The V end lost 5 bases, the J end lost 3 bases, and 10 bases lay between the germline ends. The CDR3 sequence: CASSSRIEETQYF. CDR3 coding DNA: TGTGCCAGTAGTTCTAGAATAGAAGAGACCCAGTACTTC.